One and the same sample provided the 9 T cell receptor beta chains below, sequenced in a study of T cell repertoires in aging, cancer and after chemotherapy. Amplification of TCR beta used genomic DNA extracted from peripheral blood. Multiplex touch-down PCR with TRB-A/B primers amplified rearranged V-D-J TRB sequences. TCRdb re-derived calls from the multiplex PCR reads in MiXCR, one entry per CDR3 protein. The profile shows about 2,900 distinct CDR3 sequences, 25% to 35% of them singletons. Sequencing was done on a sample of blood. The receptor set was obtained from a human donor with a solid tumor.

This chain uses TRBV10-3 with TRBJ2-1; the D gene is possibly TRBD2 (6 bases). V lost 2 bases, J lost 0 bases, and 11 bases lay in between. The CDR3 runs 16 residues. CDR1 is ENHRY and CDR2 is SYGVKD in the germline V gene. CDR3 nucleotide sequence: TGTGCCATCAGTGAGCGGGGAGGTTCCTCCTACAATGAGCAGTTCTTC. Translating gives CAISERGGSSYNEQFF.

This clonotype counts as large. The gene calls are TRBV29-1 and TRBJ1-1, with no clear D. The CDR3 totals 12 residues. CDR1 is SQVTM and CDR2 is ANQGSEA in the germline V gene. The CDR3 here is CIGSSRNTEAFF. CDR3 nucleotide sequence: TGCATTGGGAGTTCAAGGAACACTGAAGCTTTCTTT.

By share, this clonotype counts as medium-sized. The V and J genes are TRBV6-1 and TRBJ1-2; weak D call: TRBD1 (5 bases). The V end lost 3 bases, the J end lost 2 bases, and 10 bases lay between the germline ends. There are 14 residues in the CDR3. Germline loops: CDR1 MNHNS, CDR2 SASEGT. The CDR3 here is CASSDGAKNYGYTF. The DNA of the CDR3 is TGTGCCAGCAGTGACGGGGCCAAGAACTATGGCTACACCTTC.

A word on this clonotype: A much more abundant neighbour one base away suggests this may be a read error. The V gene is TRBV7-2, the J gene TRBJ2-3; D is uncertain. The V end lost 5 bases, the J end lost 7 bases, and 10 bases lay between the germline ends. The CDR3 runs 12 residues. CDR1 and CDR2 (germline): SGHTA, FQGNSA. The CDR3 DNA follows: TGTGCCAGCAGCCAACGGTTAAATACGCAGTATTTT. Protein: CASSQRLNTQYF.

V gene TRBV6-5 combines with J gene TRBJ1-1; no reliable D call. With 0 bases removed from V and 7 bases from J, the gap between germline ends came to 15 bases. This CDR3 is built from 15 residues. In germline, CDR1 is MNHEY, CDR2 SVGAGI. The chain's CDR3 is CASSYSRPGRCEAFF. The DNA of the CDR3 is TGTGCCAGCAGTTACTCGAGGCCAGGCCGGTGTGAAGCTTTCTTT.

V is TRBV7-9 and J is TRBJ2-7; 9 nucleotides match TRBD2. The CDR3 has 13 amino acids. The germline V gene encodes CDR1 SEHNR and CDR2 FQNEAQ (reference sequence). Trimming removed 2 bases from V and 7 bases from J; junction bases left unmatched: 3. The CDR3 nucleotides read TGTGCCAGCAGCTTACTCCTAGCGGGAGAGCAGTACTTC. It specifies CASSLLLAGEQYF.

The sample holds a few counts of this clonotype. The V call is TRBV6-1, the J call TRBJ2-2; maybe TRBD1 (6 bases). With 8 bases removed from V and 6 bases from J, the gap between germline ends came to 16 bases. Germline V gene lookup returns CDR1 MNHNS and CDR2 SASEGT. The CDR3 runs 14 residues. Here the CDR3 reads CASQRDTGAGELFF. The CDR3 nucleotides are TGTGCCAGCCAGAGGGACACCGGGGCCGGGGAGCTGTTTTTT.

The chain recombines TRBV5-1 with TRBJ2-2; 8 nucleotides match TRBD1. Losses at the gene ends were 6 bases for V and 1 base for J; bases not matched to a gene: 8. The germline CDR1 and CDR2 sequences are SGHRS and YFSETQ. The length of the CDR3 is 16 residues. The CDR3 here is CASTPPDRVNTGELFF. For the CDR3, the DNA is TGCGCCAGCACCCCCCCGGACAGGGTGAACACCGGGGAGCTGTTTTTT.

This clonotype was seen once. The genes are TRBV21-1 and TRBJ1-6; the table's D gene call, TRBD1, was not cross checked with the DNA. TRBV21-1 is reported as a pseudogene. The CDR3 runs 15 residues. The CDR3 reads CASSKDEGWDSPLHF. CDR3 in DNA: TGTGCCAGCAGCAAAGATGAGGGGTGGGATTCACCCCTCCACTTT.